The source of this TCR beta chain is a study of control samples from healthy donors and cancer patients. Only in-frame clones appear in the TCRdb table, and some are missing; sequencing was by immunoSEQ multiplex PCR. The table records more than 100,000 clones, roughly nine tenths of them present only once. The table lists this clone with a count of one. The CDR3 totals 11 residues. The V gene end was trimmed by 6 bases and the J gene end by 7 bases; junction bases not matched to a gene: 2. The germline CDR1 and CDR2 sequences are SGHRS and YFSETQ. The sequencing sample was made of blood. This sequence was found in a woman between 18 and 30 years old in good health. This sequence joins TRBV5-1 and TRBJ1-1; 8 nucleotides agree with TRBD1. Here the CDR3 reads CASNTGGEAFF. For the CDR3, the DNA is TGCGCCAGCAACACAGGGGGTGAAGCTTTCTTT.